This is a list of T cell receptor beta chains from one sample in a study of chronic HIV infection and antiretroviral therapy. TCRdb reprocessed the 5' RACE reads with MiXCR, giving one entry per CDR3 protein. The repertoire consists of more than 25,000 distinct CDR3 sequences, with over 7.5% occurring once and the leading ten covering about 2.4%. Sequencing used peripheral blood. The receptors were gathered from an adult who had HIV and had not received antiretroviral therapy, or was an uninfected healthy control (not recorded which). Each CDR3 is given with its conserved first and last residue. A D gene is named only where the DNA matches it firmly. Some rows have no size entry. The others give once, few or many, or a class for an expanded clone.

TRBV3-1	NA	TRBJ1-2	few	TGTGCCAGCAGCCAAGATTTAGCGGTTACAGCGTTC	CASSQDLAVTAF
TRBV24-1	NA	TRBJ2-1	few	TGTGCCACCAGTGATCACCGGGCCAGCCGGGCTGAGCAGTTCTTC	CATSDHRASRAEQFF
TRBV19	TRBD2	TRBJ2-3	many	TGTGCCAGTAGCTCCCAAACTAGCGGAAACACAGATACGCAGTATTTT	CASSSQTSGNTDTQYF
TRBV5-1	NA	TRBJ1-1	few	TGCGCCAGCAGCTTAAGGGGTTTGAACACTGAAGCTTTCTTT	CASSLRGLNTEAFF
TRBV2	TRBD1	TRBJ1-1	many	TGTGCCAGCAGTAACAGGGGATTCGGCTCTGAAGCTTTCTTT	CASSNRGFGSEAFF
TRBV7-9	TRBD2	TRBJ2-3	many	TGTGCCAGTAGCGGGGGAACAGATACGCAGTATTTT	CASSGGTDTQYF
TRBV10-3	TRBD1	TRBJ2-1	NA	TGTGCCATCAAAGACCGGGACAGGGGGCGGAATGAGCAGTTCTTC	CAIKDRDRGRNEQFF
TRBV6-4	TRBD2	TRBJ2-3	many	TGTGCCAGCAGTGATTTCTCTAGCGGGAGTAGCACAGATACGCAGTATTTT	CASSDFSSGSSTDTQYF
TRBV5-1	NA	TRBJ1-2	NA	TGCGCCAGCAGCTTAGGGACGAATGGTGGCTACACCTTC	CASSLGTNGGYTF
TRBV28	TRBD2	TRBJ2-1	many	TGTGCCAGCAGACCAAGACTAGCGGGGGGGCAGGGTGAGCAGTTCTTC	CASRPRLAGGQGEQFF
TRBV18	NA	TRBJ2-6	NA	TGTGCCAGCTCACGGAAGAGCTCTGGGGCCAACGTCCTGACTTTC	CASSRKSSGANVLTF
TRBV20-1	NA	TRBJ2-4	few	TGCAGTGCTAGATTTCAGAAGGCCAAAAACATTCAGTACTTC	CSARFQKAKNIQYF
TRBV24-1	NA	TRBJ2-1	many	TGTGCCACCAGTGATTCGGACGGGTACAATGAGCAGTTCTTC	CATSDSDGYNEQFF
TRBV2	NA	TRBJ2-3	few	TGTGCCAGCAGTGAAGCCTATACGCAGTATTTT	CASSEAYTQYF
TRBV5-1	NA	TRBJ1-6	few	TGCGCCAGCAGCTTGAACCCGAACGACTATAATTCACCCCTCCACTTT	CASSLNPNDYNSPLHF
TRBV18	NA	TRBJ2-7	medium-sized	TGTGCCAGCTCAGAAGGAGAGGGGGAGGAGTACGAGCAGTACTTC	CASSEGEGEEYEQYF
TRBV12-3/TRBV12-4	NA	TRBJ1-4	few	TGTGCCAGCAGTTTTCAGGGGACTAATGAAAAACTGTTTTTT	CASSFQGTNEKLFF
TRBV18	NA	TRBJ1-2	many	TGTGCCAGCTCATCACAGGAGAACTATGGCTACACCTTC	CASSSQENYGYTF
TRBV7-9	NA	TRBJ2-7	NA	TGTGCCAGCAGCTTTATCTCGCGGTCCTACGAGCAGTACTTC	CASSFISRSYEQYF
TRBV27	NA	TRBJ2-7	many	TGTGCCAGCAGTTTATCCTATGGGGCGGACGAGCAGTACTTC	CASSLSYGADEQYF
TRBV5-1	TRBD1	TRBJ1-1	NA	TGCGCCAGCAGCTTAGACAGGGCACTTGCTTTCTTT	CASSLDRALAFF
TRBV29-1	NA	TRBJ1-1	many	TGCAGCGTTGGGAGCCTCGGGAGAGCTTTCACTGAAGCTTTCTTT	CSVGSLGRAFTEAFF
TRBV20-1	NA	TRBJ1-2	few	TGCAGTGCTAGAGGCAACGGACGGATTAACTATGGCTACACCTTC	CSARGNGRINYGYTF
TRBV6-2/TRBV6-3	NA	TRBJ1-5	many	TGTGCCAGCAGTTCTCTTCTTAGGACTGATCAGCCCCAGCATTTT	CASSSLLRTDQPQHF
TRBV9	NA	TRBJ2-3	many	TGTGCCAGCAGCGTAGGTTCTAGCTGGGTCACAGATACGCAGTATTTT	CASSVGSSWVTDTQYF
TRBV12-3/TRBV12-4	NA	TRBJ2-2	few	TGTGCCAGCAGAGGAATCGGGGAGCTGTTTTTT	CASRGIGELFF
TRBV7-2	TRBD1	TRBJ1-5	NA	TGTGCCAGCAGCTTAGGTGCGGGGACAGGGGCCAGTTTT	CASSLGAGTGASF
TRBV5-1	NA	TRBJ1-5	NA	TGCGCCAGCAGCTACAATAGCAATCAGCCCCAGCATTTT	CASSYNSNQPQHF
TRBV9	NA	TRBJ2-4	NA	TGTGCCAGCAGCGTAGGTGTCCAAGCCATTCAGTACTTC	CASSVGVQAIQYF
TRBV20-1	TRBD1	TRBJ1-5	many	TGCAGTGCTAGAGAAGGGACAGCTATCGGCAATCAGCCCCAGCATTTT	CSAREGTAIGNQPQHF
TRBV6-5	NA	TRBJ2-3	many	TGTGCCAGCGGGGTCTCTAGCACAGATACGCAGTATTTT	CASGVSSTDTQYF